The clone carrying this T cell receptor (beta chain) was seen more than once but under ten times. Its specificity is unknown. The germline V gene encodes CDR1 SGHTA and CDR2 FQGNSA. The CDR3 length is 17 residues. The ends lost 6 bases at V and 3 bases at J; junction bases unmatched: 8. Constant-segment-primed 5'RACE gave TCR alpha and TCR beta cDNA libraries with sample barcodes and UMIs. TCRdb reprocessed the 5' RACE reads via MiXCR and lists one record per CDR3 protein. The table includes hundreds of thousands of distinct CDR3 sequences, 20% to 25% detected once. The data stem from a study of T-cell memory formation after mild COVID-19. The wider study: There were largely donor-specific TCR clusters.

Study conclusions and caveats: Pre-infection memory held some responding clones, suggesting pre-existing cross-reactive T cells responded.

The sequence was collected from an adult woman who had mild COVID-19 (a few samples of this study predate the infection). Cell type and time point are not known. The chain carries TRBV7-2 and TRBJ2-3; 14 bases are shared with TRBD2. Sequencing used PBMCs or a T cell subset sorted from them (not recorded which). The CDR3 here is CASSSGLAGARTDTQYF. In DNA, the CDR3 is TGTGCCAGCAGTTCGGGACTAGCGGGAGCGCGGACAGATACGCAGTATTTT.